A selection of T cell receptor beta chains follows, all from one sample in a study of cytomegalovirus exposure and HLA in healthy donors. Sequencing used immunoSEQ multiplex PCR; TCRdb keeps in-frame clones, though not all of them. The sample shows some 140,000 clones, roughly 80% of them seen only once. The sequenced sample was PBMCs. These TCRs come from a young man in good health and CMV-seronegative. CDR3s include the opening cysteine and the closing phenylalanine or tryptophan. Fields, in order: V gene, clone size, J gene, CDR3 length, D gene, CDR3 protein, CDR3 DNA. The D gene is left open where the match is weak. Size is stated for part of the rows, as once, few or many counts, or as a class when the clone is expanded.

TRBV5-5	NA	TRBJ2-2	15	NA	CASSRGTVNTGELFF	TGTGCCAGCAGCCGCGGGACAGTGAACACCGGGGAGCTGTTTTTT
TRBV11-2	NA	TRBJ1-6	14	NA	CASSSGGPNSPLHF	TGTGCCAGCAGCTCCGGTGGGCCGAATTCACCCCTCCACTTT
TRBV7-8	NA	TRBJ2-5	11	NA	CASSLGGKQYF	TGTGCCAGCAGCTTAGGAGGGAAGCAGTACTTC
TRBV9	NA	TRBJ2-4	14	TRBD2	CASSAGPPGGIQYF	TGTGCCAGCAGCGCGGGCCCTCCGGGGGGCATTCAGTACTTC
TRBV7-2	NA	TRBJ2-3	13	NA	CASSLAGPDTQYF	TGTGCCAGCAGCTTAGCGGGCCCAGATACGCAGTATTTT
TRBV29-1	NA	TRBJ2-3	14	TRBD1	CSGLGQGARDTQYF	TGCAGCGGCCTTGGACAGGGGGCGAGAGATACGCAGTATTTT
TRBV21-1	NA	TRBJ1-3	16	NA	CASSKSRGTDGNTIYF	TGTGCCAGCAGCAAATCCAGGGGAACTGACGGAAACACCATATATTTT
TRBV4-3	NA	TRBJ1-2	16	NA	CASSPLATTANYGYTF	TGCGCCAGCAGCCCCTTAGCTACTACGGCGAACTATGGCTACACCTTC
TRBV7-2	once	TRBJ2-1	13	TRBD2	CASSFSSGGALFF	TGTGCCAGCAGCTTCTCTAGCGGGGGGGCCTTATTCTTC
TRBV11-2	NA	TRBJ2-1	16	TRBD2	CASRRTAQRGSNEQFF	TGTGCCAGCAGGCGCACAGCCCAGCGGGGATCCAATGAGCAGTTCTTC
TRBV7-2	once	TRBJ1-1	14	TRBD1	CASRRDRTNTEAFF	TGTGCCAGCAGACGGGACAGGACTAACACTGAAGCTTTCTTT
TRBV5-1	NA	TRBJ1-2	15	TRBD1	CASSPRTGANYGYTF	TGCGCCAGCAGCCCGAGGACAGGGGCTAACTATGGCTACACCTTC
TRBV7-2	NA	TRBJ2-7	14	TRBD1	CASSFEGQGYEQYF	TGTGCCAGCAGCTTTGAGGGACAGGGGTACGAGCAGTACTTC
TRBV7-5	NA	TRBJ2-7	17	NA	CARSLRIRDRRMYEQYF	TGTGCCAGAAGCTTAAGGATCAGGGACAGGAGGATGTACGAGCAGTACTTC
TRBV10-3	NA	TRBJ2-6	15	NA	CAISAPGSGANVLTF	TGTGCCATCAGTGCCCCAGGGTCCGGGGCCAACGTCCTGACTTTC
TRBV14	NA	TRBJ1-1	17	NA	CASSQVNPRVGNTEAFF	TGTGCCAGCAGCCAAGTTAACCCTCGGGTTGGCAACACTGAAGCTTTCTTT
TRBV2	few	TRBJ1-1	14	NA	CASSPGSVNTEAFF	TGTGCCAGCAGCCCGGGATCAGTGAACACTGAAGCTTTCTTT
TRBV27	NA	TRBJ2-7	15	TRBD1	CASSPGQGLSYEQYF	TGTGCCAGCAGTCCCGGACAGGGCCTGTCCTACGAGCAGTACTTC
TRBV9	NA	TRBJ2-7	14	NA	CASSSGQVSYEQYF	TGTGCCAGCAGCTCAGGGCAGGTTTCCTACGAGCAGTACTTC
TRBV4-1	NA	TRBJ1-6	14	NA	CASSQGEYNSPLHF	TGCGCCAGCAGCCAAGGGGAGTACAATTCACCCCTCCACTTT
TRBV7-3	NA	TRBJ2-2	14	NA	CASRSQVATGELFF	TGTGCCAGCAGGTCTCAGGTGGCAACCGGGGAGCTGTTTTTT
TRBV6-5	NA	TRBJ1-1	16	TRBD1	CASSYSTGGSGTEAFF	TGTGCCAGCAGTTACTCGACAGGGGGCAGTGGGACTGAAGCTTTCTTT
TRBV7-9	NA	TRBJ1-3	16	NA	CASSFGGHPEVHTIYF	TGTGCCAGCAGCTTCGGGGGGCACCCGGAGGTCCACACCATATATTTT
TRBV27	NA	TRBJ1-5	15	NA	CASSPGGGGNQPQHF	TGTGCCAGCAGTCCGGGGGGGGGAGGCAATCAGCCCCAGCATTTT
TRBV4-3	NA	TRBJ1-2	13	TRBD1	CASNDGQGGGYTF	TGCGCCAGCAATGATGGACAGGGGGGTGGCTACACCTTC
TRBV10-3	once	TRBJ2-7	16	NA	CAISETLQGDGAGQYF	TGTGCCATCAGTGAGACCCTACAGGGCGATGGGGCCGGGCAGTACTTC
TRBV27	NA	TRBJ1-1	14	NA	CASLRTATNTEAFF	TGTGCCAGCCTAAGGACAGCCACGAACACTGAAGCTTTCTTT
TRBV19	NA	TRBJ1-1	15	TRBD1	CASSTHRGRRSEAFF	TGTGCCAGTAGTACACACAGGGGGCGAAGGTCTGAAGCTTTCTTT
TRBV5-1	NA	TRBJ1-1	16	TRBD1	CASKITGVMANTEAFF	TGCGCCAGCAAGATCACAGGGGTAATGGCGAACACTGAAGCTTTCTTT
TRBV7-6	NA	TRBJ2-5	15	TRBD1	CASSAEGTAQETQYF	TGTGCCAGCAGCGCCGAGGGGACAGCTCAAGAGACCCAGTACTTC
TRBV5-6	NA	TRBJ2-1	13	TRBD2	CASSLVLAGEQFF	TGTGCCAGCAGCTTGGTGCTAGCGGGCGAGCAGTTCTTC
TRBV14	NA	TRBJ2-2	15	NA	CASSQVIGGTGELFF	TGTGCCAGCAGCCAAGTTATAGGGGGAACCGGGGAGCTGTTTTTT
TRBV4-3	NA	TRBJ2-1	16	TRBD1	CASSQSPGTGYNEQFF	TGCGCCAGCAGCCAATCACCCGGGACAGGCTACAATGAGCAGTTCTTC
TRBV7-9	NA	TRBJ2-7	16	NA	CAEKDMEKISSYEQYF	TGTGCCGAAAAGGACATGGAAAAAATTAGCTCCTACGAGCAGTACTTC
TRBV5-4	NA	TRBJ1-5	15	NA	CASSLDGDSYQPQHF	TGTGCCAGCAGCTTGGATGGGGACTCTTATCAGCCCCAGCATTTT
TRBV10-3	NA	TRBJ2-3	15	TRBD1	CAISENRDRGVTQYF	TGTGCCATCAGTGAAAACCGGGACAGGGGGGTTACGCAGTATTTT
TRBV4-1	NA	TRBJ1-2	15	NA	CASSQEGDSFYGYTF	TGCGCCAGCAGCCAAGAAGGAGACAGCTTCTATGGCTACACCTTC
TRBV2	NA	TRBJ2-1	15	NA	CASSEGIGGHNEQFF	TGTGCCAGCAGTGAAGGTATTGGGGGCCACAATGAGCAGTTCTTC
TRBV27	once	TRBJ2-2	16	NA	CASSFQHGGRTGELFF	TGTGCCAGCAGTTTCCAACATGGGGGGAGAACCGGGGAGCTGTTTTTT
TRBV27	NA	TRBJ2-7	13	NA	CASSPGPVSEQYF	TGTGCCAGCAGTCCCGGTCCGGTGAGCGAGCAGTACTTC
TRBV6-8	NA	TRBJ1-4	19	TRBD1	CASSAGGTGGAKTNEKLFF	TGTGCCAGCAGCGCAGGGGGGACAGGGGGCGCGAAAACTAATGAAAAACTGTTTTTT
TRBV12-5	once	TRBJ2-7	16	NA	CASGLAPRPPVMEQYF	TGTGCTAGTGGTTTGGCCCCCAGGCCCCCGGTGATGGAGCAGTACTTC
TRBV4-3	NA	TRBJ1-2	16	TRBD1	CASSQGGTGGLYGYTF	TGCGCCAGCAGCCAAGGTGGGACAGGGGGACTCTATGGCTACACCTTC
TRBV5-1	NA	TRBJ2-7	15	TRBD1	CASSAGTVNFDEQYF	TGCGCCAGCAGCGCCGGGACAGTCAATTTCGACGAGCAGTACTTC
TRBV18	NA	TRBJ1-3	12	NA	CASLTTGNTIYF	TGTGCCAGCTTAACTACTGGAAACACCATATATTTT
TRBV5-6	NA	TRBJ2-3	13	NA	CASTLTGTDTQYF	TGTGCCAGCACCCTCACAGGGACAGATACGCAGTATTTT
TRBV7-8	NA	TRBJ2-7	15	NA	CASSLGAPLNYEQYF	TGTGCCAGCAGCTTAGGGGCACCTCTCAACTACGAGCAGTACTTC
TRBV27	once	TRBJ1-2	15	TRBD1	CASTYRGSANYGYTF	TGTGCCAGCACTTACAGGGGGTCAGCTAACTATGGCTACACCTTC
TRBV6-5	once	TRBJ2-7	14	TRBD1	CASSYGTGTYEQYF	TGTGCCAGCAGTTACGGGACAGGGACCTACGAGCAGTACTTC
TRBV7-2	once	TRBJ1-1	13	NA	CASSTDMLREAFF	TGTGCCAGCAGCACGGACATGCTGCGGGAAGCTTTCTTT
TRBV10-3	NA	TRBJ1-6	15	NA	CAIRGTSFDGSPLHF	TGTGCCATCAGGGGGACATCCTTCGACGGTTCACCCCTCCACTTT
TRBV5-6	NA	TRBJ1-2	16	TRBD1	CASSFPGQGPTYGYTF	TGTGCCAGCAGCTTCCCAGGACAGGGACCTACCTATGGCTACACCTTC
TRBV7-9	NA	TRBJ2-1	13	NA	CASSFLGPNEQFF	TGTGCCAGCAGCTTCTTGGGCCCCAATGAGCAGTTCTTC
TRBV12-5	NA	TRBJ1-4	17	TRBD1	CASGLVRTGGANEKLFF	TGTGCTAGTGGTTTGGTACGGACAGGGGGCGCGAATGAAAAACTGTTTTTT
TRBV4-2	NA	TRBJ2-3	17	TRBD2	CASSQPAGGVSTDTQYF	TGTGCCAGCAGCCAACCAGCGGGGGGGGTGAGCACAGATACGCAGTATTTT
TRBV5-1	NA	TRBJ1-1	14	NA	CASSLERATRLAFF	TGCGCCAGCAGCTTGGAGAGGGCGACAAGGTTGGCTTTCTTT
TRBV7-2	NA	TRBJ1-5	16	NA	CASSSAPTGQNQPQHF	TGTGCCAGCAGCTCAGCACCTACGGGACAAAATCAGCCCCAGCATTTT
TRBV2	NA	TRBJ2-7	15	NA	CASKLGFSSLGEQYF	TGTGCCAGCAAGTTGGGTTTTTCTAGCCTTGGCGAGCAGTACTTC
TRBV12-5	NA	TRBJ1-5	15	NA	CASGLTQGGNQPQHF	TGTGCTAGTGGTTTGACCCAGGGCGGTAATCAGCCCCAGCATTTT